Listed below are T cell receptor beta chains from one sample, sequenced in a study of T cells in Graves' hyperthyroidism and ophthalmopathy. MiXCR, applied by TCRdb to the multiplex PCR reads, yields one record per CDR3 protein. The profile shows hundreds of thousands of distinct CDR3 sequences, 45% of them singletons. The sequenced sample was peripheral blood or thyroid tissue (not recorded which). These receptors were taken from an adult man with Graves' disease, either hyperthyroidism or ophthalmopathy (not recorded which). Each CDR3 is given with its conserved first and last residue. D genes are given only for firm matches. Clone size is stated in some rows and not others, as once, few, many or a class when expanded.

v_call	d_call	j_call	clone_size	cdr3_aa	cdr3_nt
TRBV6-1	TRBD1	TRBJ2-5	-	CASSQTHDRGVGETQYF	TGTGCCAGCAGCCAAACCCATGACAGGGGTGTAGGGGAGACCCAGTACTTC
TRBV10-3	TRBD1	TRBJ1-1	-	CAISELTGAKDTEAFF	TGTGCCATCAGTGAACTGACAGGGGCTAAGGACACTGAAGCTTTCTTT
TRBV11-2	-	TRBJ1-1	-	CASSLDSRELNTEAFF	TGTGCCAGCAGCTTAGATTCACGAGAGTTGAACACTGAAGCTTTCTTT
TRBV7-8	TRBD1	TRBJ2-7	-	CASRPGGAGSYEQYF	TGTGCCAGCAGACCAGGGGGCGCCGGATCCTACGAGCAGTACTTC
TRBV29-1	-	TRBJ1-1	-	CSVEPGMSTEAFF	TGCAGCGTTGAACCGGGGATGAGCACTGAAGCTTTCTTT
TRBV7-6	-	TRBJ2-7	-	CASSHGPDEQYF	TGTGCCAGCAGCCACGGACCCGACGAGCAGTACTTC
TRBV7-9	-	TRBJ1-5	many	CASSLSVQPQHF	TGTGCCAGCAGCTTAAGCGTCCAGCCCCAGCATTTT
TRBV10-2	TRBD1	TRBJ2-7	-	CASSDPGQGGGGQYF	TGCGCCAGCAGTGACCCGGGACAGGGGGGAGGCGGGCAGTACTTC
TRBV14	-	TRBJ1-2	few	CASSQDTEAGYGYTF	TGTGCCAGCAGCCAAGATACGGAAGCAGGGTATGGCTACACCTTC
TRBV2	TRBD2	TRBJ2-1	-	CARGLAGIYEQFF	TGTGCCAGGGGACTAGCGGGAATCTATGAGCAGTTCTTC
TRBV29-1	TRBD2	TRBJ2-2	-	CSVEGTGEGRELFF	TGCAGCGTTGAGGGTACGGGGGAGGGTCGGGAGCTGTTTTTT
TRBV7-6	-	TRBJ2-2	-	CASSSRVDTGELFF	TGTGCCAGCAGTTCCAGGGTGGATACCGGGGAGCTGTTTTTT
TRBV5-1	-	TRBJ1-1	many	CASSLESQRSTEAFF	TGCGCCAGCAGCTTGGAGTCGCAGCGGAGCACTGAAGCTTTCTTT
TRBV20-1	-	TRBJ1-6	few	CSAGSQGGNSPFHF	TGCAGTGCGGGGAGCCAGGGAGGGAATTCACCCTTCCACTTT
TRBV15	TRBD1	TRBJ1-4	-	CATSGGTGGEKLFF	TGTGCCACCAGCGGAGGGACAGGGGGCGAAAAACTGTTTTTT
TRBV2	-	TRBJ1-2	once	CASSPATVRDNGYTF	TGTGCCAGCAGTCCAGCGACGGTCCGCGATAATGGCTACACCTTC
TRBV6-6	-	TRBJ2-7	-	CASSPRTMSSYEQYF	TGTGCCAGCAGTCCCCGGACAATGAGCTCCTACGAGCAGTACTTC
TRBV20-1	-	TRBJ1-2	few	CSAHPQGGNYGYTF	TGCAGTGCTCACCCCCAAGGGGGTAACTATGGCTACACCTTC
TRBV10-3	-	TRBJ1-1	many	CAISEVTGKTEAFF	TGTGCCATCAGTGAGGTTACAGGGAAAACTGAAGCTTTCTTT
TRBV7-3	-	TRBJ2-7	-	CASSLGGGKEREQYF	TGTGCCAGCAGCTTAGGGGGGGGCAAGGAGCGGGAGCAGTACTTC
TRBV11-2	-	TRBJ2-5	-	CASRPPGETQYF	TGTGCCAGCAGACCCCCGGGAGAGACCCAGTACTTC
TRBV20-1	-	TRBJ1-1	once	CSARAWTEAFF	TGCAGTGCTAGAGCGTGGACAGAAGCTTTCTTT
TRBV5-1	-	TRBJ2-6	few	CASSLQGLTGSGANVLTF	TGCGCCAGCAGCTTGCAGGGACTCACCGGGTCTGGGGCCAACGTCCTGACTTTC
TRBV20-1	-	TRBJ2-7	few	CSGSREPYEQYF	TGCAGTGGTAGCAGGGAACCCTACGAGCAGTACTTC
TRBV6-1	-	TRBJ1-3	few	CASRTRYSGNTIYF	TGTGCCAGCAGGACACGGTACTCTGGAAACACCATATATTTT
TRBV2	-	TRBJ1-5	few	CASSARGGATNQPQHF	TGTGCCAGCAGTGCTAGAGGGGGAGCGACCAATCAGCCCCAGCATTTT
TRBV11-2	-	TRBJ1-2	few	CASSQVGGDTNGYTF	TGTGCCAGCAGCCAAGTGGGTGGGGACACGAATGGCTACACCTTC
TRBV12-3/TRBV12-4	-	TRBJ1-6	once	CASSADQGSPLHF	TGTGCCAGCAGTGCGGACCAGGGATCACCCCTCCACTTT
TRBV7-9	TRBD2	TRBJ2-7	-	CASNFRLAEQYF	TGTGCCAGCAACTTCCGACTAGCCGAGCAGTACTTC
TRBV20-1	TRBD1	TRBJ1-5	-	CSAREPGQGSNQPQHF	TGCAGTGCTAGAGAGCCGGGACAGGGAAGCAATCAGCCCCAGCATTTT
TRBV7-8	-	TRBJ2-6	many	CASGPILGANVLTF	TGTGCCAGCGGACCGATTCTTGGGGCCAACGTCCTGACTTTC
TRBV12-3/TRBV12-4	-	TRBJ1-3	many	CASSPLGGNTIYF	TGTGCCAGCAGCCCCTTAGGCGGAAACACCATATATTTT
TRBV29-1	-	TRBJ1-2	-	CSVDQGPRGYTF	TGCAGCGTAGATCAGGGGCCTAGGGGCTACACCTTC
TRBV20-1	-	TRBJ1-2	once	CSARDPPGNYGYTF	TGCAGTGCTAGAGATCCCCCGGGGAACTATGGCTACACCTTC
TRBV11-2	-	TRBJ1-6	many	CASSLGRGSYNSPLHF	TGTGCCAGCAGCTTGGGGAGGGGCTCGTATAATTCACCCCTCCACTTT
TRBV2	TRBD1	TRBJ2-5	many	CASSGDSGETQYF	TGTGCCAGCAGTGGGGACAGTGGAGAGACCCAGTACTTC
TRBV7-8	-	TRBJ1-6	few	CASSMTGSSYNSPLHF	TGTGCCAGCAGCATGACAGGAAGCTCCTATAATTCACCCCTCCACTTT
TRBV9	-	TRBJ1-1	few	CASSVVETEAFF	TGTGCCAGCAGCGTAGTGGAAACTGAAGCTTTCTTT
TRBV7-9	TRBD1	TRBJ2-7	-	CASSFQGVIYEQYF	TGTGCCAGCAGCTTCCAGGGGGTTATCTACGAGCAGTACTTC
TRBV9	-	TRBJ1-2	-	CASSRPPGGYTF	TGTGCCAGCAGCCGACCGCCAGGTGGCTACACCTTC
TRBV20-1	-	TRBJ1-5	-	CSASPGVSNQPQHF	TGCAGTGCTAGTCCGGGGGTTAGCAATCAGCCCCAGCATTTT
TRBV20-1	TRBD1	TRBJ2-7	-	CSATTGGRSYEQYF	TGCAGTGCTACAACAGGGGGCAGATCGTACGAGCAGTACTTC
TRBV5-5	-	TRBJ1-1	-	CASSLGVTWNTEAFF	TGTGCCAGCAGCTTGGGTGTGACTTGGAACACTGAAGCTTTCTTT
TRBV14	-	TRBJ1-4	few	CASSSTDPATNEKLFF	TGCGCCAGCAGCTCGACAGACCCAGCAACTAATGAAAAACTGTTTTTT
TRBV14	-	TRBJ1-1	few	CASSEAWGTTEAFF	TGTGCCAGCAGTGAAGCCTGGGGCACCACTGAAGCTTTCTTT
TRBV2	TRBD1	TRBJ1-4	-	CASSLRGQGGEKLFF	TGTGCCAGCAGTTTAAGGGGACAGGGCGGTGAAAAACTGTTTTTT
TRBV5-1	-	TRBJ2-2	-	CASSAGRELFF	TGCGCCAGCAGCGCCGGGCGGGAGCTGTTTTTT